A single T cell receptor beta chain is shown here with its context. Antigen unknown. For bulk TCR libraries, previously described methods and listed TCR primers were used. TCRdb reanalysed the PCR reads using MiXCR and keeps one entry per CDR3 protein. The sample includes about 60,000 distinct CDR3 sequences, under 20% of them seen just once. These data originate in a study of molecular identifiers for immune sequencing clone quantification. The overall study: Five aliquots were made in replicates from the RNA of roughly 21,000 or 96,000 naive CD8 cells, and four were sequenced. General observations from the study: Clonotypes surpassing 20 RNA copies contained over 99% of effector molecules, versus under 1% in naive cells.

The CDR3 runs to 15 residues. The germline gives CDR1 SNHLY, CDR2 FYNNEI. V lost 6 bases and J lost 1, with 15 bases in between. Sorting captured naive CD8 T cells as CD8+CD4-CCR7+CD45RA+. The receptor comes from a human donor in good health. Some libraries in this study had Jurkat cell RNA spiked in. The chain combines TRBV2 with TRBJ1-1; perhaps TRBD1 as D (5 bases). Sequences were obtained from naive CD8+ T cells from blood, with Jurkat cell RNA spiked in. The subset was: FACS-sorted CD8+CD4-CCR7+CD45RA+ naive T cells. Written as DNA, the CDR3 is TGTGCCAGCAGGATCCTGTTCAGGGAGAACACTGAAGCTTTCTTT. It yields the protein CASRILFRENTEAFF. Complete variable domain (other parts from reference TRBV2 and TRBJ1-1): EPEVTQTPSHQVTQMGQEVILRCVPISNHLYFYWYRQILGQKVEFLVSFYNNEISEKSEIFDDQFSVERPDGSNFTLKIRSTKLEDSAMYFCASRILFRENTEAFFGQGTRLTVV.